The sequence of this TCR beta chain was determined in a study of shared clonotypes between healthy human individuals (dated by TCRdb to the early 2020s). For the study in its entirety: The cohort included three men and two women between 18 and 49 years of age. Per donor, three plates each were used for CD4 naive and CD4 memory, two for CD8 naive, and one for CD8 memory. The study deeply sequenced blood TCR repertoires of several healthy adults to estimate repertoire size and the extent of clonotype sharing between individuals. To increase sequencing depth and limit assay-specific biases, TCR repertoire library preparation and sequencing were carried out by different laboratories using diverse techniques. Each donor's leukapheresis produced roughly between roughly 0.9 and 8.9 billion PBMCs. Results and caveats for the whole study, not just this receptor: Sampling was restricted to blood, and TCR repertoires in tissues likely differ from the TCR repertoires found in blood. Estimated clonotype richness was generally larger for naive than for memory subsets. The small number of donors limited the genetic and exposure-history diversity represented. Across four donors, 4.5% to 6.5% of naive CD4, approximately 3.6% of naive CD8, under 2.5% of memory CD4, and 0.3% to 0.45% of memory CD8 clonotypes were shared. Higher generation probabilities were observed for clonotypes shared by all four sorted-subset donors than for non-shared clonotypes. Incomplete sequencing was indicated by rarefaction of sorted-subset datasets, despite the large sequencing depth. Pairwise subsampling led to the expectation that sequencing depth would affect the degree of clonotype sharing among donors.

Healthy HIV-negative adults with no recently reported acute infections or vaccinations were included as donors. Only Caucasian adults living in Nashville, Tennessee, USA were represented among the donors. Magnetic negative selection was used to enrich CD4+ T cells, after which naive cells were positively selected on CD45RA and the negative fraction became the memory subset. Blood was collected by leukapheresis, and PBMCs were isolated by Ficoll-Histopaque density gradient centrifugation and then cryopreserved in liquid nitrogen vapor phase. Purity and quantity of every magnetically sorted T cell population were checked by analytical flow cytometry. From each sorted fraction, genomic DNA was isolated and quantified by UV absorbance on a Nanodrop 2000c. TCR CDR3 regions were amplified from genomic DNA by multiplex PCR using the deep immunoSEQ assay. Genomic DNA extracted from each cell subset was distributed evenly over all wells of several immunoSEQ 96-well plates, and each plate served as one replicate. Each replicate PCR for sorted subsets received about 210 ng genomic DNA, equal to roughly 30,000 T cell genomes. Purified libraries were measured with a Qubit 3.0 fluorometer, size-checked on a Bioanalyzer 2100, and measured again with the KAPA Library Quantification kit. Every immunoSEQ 96-well plate was sequenced on a dedicated single-read 150-cycle Illumina NextSeq 550 flow cell. Regarding the original processing steps: Because only junctional sequences without quality scores were contained in the immunoSEQ output, filtering matching that applied to full-length reads could not be performed. To assign V/J genes and CDR3, sequences were annotated against IMGT germline references using PyIR, a Python wrapper for IgBLAST v1.9. Reads were removed for weak V/J assignments (E-value above 1e-6), missing CDR3, stop codons, out-of-frame junctions, or ambiguous translated residues. V3J clonotypes were defined as sequences sharing the same inferred V gene, J gene, and CDR3 amino acid sequence. Percentage overlap between repertoires was computed as shared unique clonotypes divided by the size of the smaller repertoire. RTK rarefaction, the Chao1 estimator, and Recon v2.1 estimates of unobserved clonotypes were used to assess repertoire richness. Generation probabilities were computed with OLGA for all TCRbeta clonotypes obtained by the gDNA method from several donors. As stored in TCRdb, this immuneACCESS dataset retains in-frame rearrangements with V and J assigned. A fraction of the clones does not appear; measured against another copy, unresolved V genes explain less than half of the discrepancy, and the remainder lacks a known reason. Clone size and V and J calls were adopted from that table, with D and trimming inferred from the DNA. For this sample the table gives fewer than 1.6 million clones, of which roughly 98.5% were detected only once. The top ten clones comprise 0.3% to 0.45% of the sample.

Comment on this clone: It has no known antigen specificity. Base qualities are not recorded, but no much larger clone differs from it by a single base.

The source material was naive CD4+ T cells sorted from blood. The intended sense of this specimen's cell subset or site label: CD45RA+ positively selected. This TCR was recovered from a man aged 25-40 years in good health.

The DNA reads TGTGCCAGCAGCTCGGACAGGGGGATTCAGCCCCAGCATTTT. It encodes CASSSDRGIQPQHF. The V and J genes are TRBV5-5 and TRBJ1-5, with 10 bases aligning to TRBD1. V is trimmed back by 3 bases and J by 6 bases, and the junction contains 3 bases that no gene match accounts for. The CDR1 and CDR2 encoded by the germline V gene (reference sequence) are SGHKS and YYEKEE. The CDR3 goes from the cysteine to the phenylalanine over 14 residues. The read is trimmed to its CDR3 DNA, 42 bases read in frame from base 1.